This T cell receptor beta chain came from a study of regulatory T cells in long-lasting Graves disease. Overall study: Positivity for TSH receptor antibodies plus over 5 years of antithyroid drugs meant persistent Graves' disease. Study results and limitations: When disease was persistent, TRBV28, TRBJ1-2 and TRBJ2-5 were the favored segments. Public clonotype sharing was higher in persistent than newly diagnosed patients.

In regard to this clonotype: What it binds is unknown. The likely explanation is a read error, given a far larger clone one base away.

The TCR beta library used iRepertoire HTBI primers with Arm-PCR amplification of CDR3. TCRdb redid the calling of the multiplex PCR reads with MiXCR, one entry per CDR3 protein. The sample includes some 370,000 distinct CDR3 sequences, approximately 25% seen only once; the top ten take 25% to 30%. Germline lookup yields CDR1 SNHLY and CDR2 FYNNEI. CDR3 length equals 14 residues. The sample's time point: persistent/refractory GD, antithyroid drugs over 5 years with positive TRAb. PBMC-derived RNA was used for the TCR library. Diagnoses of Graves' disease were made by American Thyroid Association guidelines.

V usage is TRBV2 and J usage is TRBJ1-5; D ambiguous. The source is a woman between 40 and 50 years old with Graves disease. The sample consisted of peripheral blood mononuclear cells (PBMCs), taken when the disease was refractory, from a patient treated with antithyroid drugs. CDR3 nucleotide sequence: TGTGCCAGCAGTTTAGAGGAGGTGGGTCAGCCCCAGCAGTTT. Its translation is CASSLEEVGQPQQF.